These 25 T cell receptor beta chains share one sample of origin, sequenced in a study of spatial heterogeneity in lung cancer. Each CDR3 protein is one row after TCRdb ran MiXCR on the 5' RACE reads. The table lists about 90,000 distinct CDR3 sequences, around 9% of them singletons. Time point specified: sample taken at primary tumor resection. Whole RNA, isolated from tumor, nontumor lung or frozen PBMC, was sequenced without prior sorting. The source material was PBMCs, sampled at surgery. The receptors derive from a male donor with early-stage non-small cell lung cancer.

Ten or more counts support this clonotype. CDR3 nucleotide sequence: TGCGCCAGCAGCCCGGACAGGGGGGGAACTGAAGCTTTCTTT. Translation: CASSPDRGGTEAFF. V and J are TRBV5-1 and TRBJ1-1, with TRBD1 matching over 10 bases. The V and J ends lost 4 bases and 5 bases, in that order; junction bases with no gene match: 5. In germline, CDR1 is SGHRS, CDR2 YFSETQ. CDR3 length: 14 amino acids. The full variable domain, rest sourced from reference TRBV5-1 and TRBJ1-1, is KAGVTQTPRYLIKTRGQQVTLSCSPISGHRSVSWYQQTPGQGLQFLFEYFSETQRNKGNFPGRFSGRQFSNSRSEMNVSTLELGDSALYLCASSPDRGGTEAFFGQGTRLTVV.

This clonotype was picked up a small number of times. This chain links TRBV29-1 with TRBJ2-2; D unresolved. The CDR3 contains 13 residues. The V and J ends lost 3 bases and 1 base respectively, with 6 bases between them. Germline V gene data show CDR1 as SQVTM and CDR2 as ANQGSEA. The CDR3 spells CSVDYGNTGELFF. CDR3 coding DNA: TGCAGCGTTGACTACGGGAACACCGGGGAGCTGTTTTTT.

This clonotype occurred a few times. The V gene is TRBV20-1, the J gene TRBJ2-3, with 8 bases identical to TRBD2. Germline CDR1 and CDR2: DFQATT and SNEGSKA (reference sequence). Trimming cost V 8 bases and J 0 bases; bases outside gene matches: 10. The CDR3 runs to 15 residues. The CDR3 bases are TGCAGTACGAACCCCCCTAGCGGGAGCACAGATACGCAGTATTTT. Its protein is CSTNPPSGSTDTQYF.

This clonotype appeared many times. The DNA for the CDR3 is TGCAGCGTTGAGACCGGGGCCAACGTCCTGACTTTC. Translation: CSVETGANVLTF. The chain carries TRBV29-1 and TRBJ2-6, with D uncertain. Trimming pared 3 bases from V and 4 bases from J, leaving 4 bases between. The germline V gene has CDR1 SQVTM and CDR2 ANQGSEA. This CDR3 contains 12 residues.

CDR3 loop: CASSSTGGTDTQYF. The CDR3 DNA reads TGTGCCAGCAGCTCCACCGGGGGGACAGATACGCAGTATTTT. The chain carries TRBV9 and TRBJ2-3, with 7 bases lining up with TRBD2. The CDR3 covers 14 residues. Per germline, CDR1 SGDLS and CDR2 YYNGEE. The ends lost 4 bases at V and 3 bases at J; junction bases unmatched: 5.

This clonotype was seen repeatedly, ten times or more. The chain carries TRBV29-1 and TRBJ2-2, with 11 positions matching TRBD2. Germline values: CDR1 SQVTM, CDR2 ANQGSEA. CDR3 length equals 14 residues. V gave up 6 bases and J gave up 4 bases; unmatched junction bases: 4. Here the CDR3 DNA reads TGCAGCGTCGGACTAGCGGGCTCCACCGGGGAGCTGTTTTTT. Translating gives CSVGLAGSTGELFF.

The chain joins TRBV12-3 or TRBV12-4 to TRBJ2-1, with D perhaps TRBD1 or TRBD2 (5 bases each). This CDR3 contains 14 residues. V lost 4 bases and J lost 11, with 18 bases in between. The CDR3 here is CASSSTRAGSQQFF. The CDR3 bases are TGTGCCAGCAGTTCCACCAGGGCGGGTAGTCAGCAGTTCTTC.

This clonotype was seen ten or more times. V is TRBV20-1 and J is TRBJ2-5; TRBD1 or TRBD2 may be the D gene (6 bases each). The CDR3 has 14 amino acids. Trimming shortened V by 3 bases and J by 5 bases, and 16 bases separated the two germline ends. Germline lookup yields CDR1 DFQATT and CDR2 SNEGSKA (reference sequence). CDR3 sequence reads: CSARGGAGRETQYF. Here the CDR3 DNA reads TGCAGTGCTAGGGGGGGCGCCGGCCGGGAGACCCAGTACTTC.

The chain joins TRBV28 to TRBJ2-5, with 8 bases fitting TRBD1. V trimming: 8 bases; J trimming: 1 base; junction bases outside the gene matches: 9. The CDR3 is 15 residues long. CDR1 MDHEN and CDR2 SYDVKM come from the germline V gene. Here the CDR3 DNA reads TGTGCCAGCGATCCCCATACAGGGGGCCAAGAGACCCAGTACTTC. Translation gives CASDPHTGGQETQYF.

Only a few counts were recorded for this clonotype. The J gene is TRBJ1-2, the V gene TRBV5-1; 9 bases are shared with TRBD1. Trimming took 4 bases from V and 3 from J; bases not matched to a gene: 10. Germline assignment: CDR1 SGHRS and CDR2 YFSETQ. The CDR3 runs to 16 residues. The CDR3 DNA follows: TGCGCCAGCAGCCTTCTCCCGGGACAGGGCGACTATGGCTACACCTTC. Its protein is CASSLLPGQGDYGYTF.

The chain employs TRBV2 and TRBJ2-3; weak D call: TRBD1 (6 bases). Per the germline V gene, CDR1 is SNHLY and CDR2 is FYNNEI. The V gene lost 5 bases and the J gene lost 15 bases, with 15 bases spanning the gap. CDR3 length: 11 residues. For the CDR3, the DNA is TGTGCCAGCAGTAAAGGACAGATATTCTATTTT. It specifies CASSKGQIFYF.

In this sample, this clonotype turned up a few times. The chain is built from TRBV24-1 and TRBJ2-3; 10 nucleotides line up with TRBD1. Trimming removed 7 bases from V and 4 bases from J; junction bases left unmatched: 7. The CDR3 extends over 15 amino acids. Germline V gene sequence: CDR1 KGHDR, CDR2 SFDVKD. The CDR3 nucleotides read TGTGCCACCAGCCCGGGACAGGGGAGGGCAGATACGCAGTATTTT. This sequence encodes CATSPGQGRADTQYF.

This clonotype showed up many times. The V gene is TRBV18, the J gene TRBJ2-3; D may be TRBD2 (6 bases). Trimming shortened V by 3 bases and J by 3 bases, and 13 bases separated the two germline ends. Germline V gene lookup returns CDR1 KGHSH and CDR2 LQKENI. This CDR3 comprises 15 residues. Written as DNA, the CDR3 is TGTGCCAGCTCACCTTTGCGGGACGGGACAGATACGCAGTATTTT. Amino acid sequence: CASSPLRDGTDTQYF. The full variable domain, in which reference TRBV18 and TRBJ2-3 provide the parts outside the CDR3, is NAGVMQNPRHLVRRRGQEARLRCSPMKGHSHVYWYRQLPEEGLKFMVYLQKENIIDESGMPKERFSAEFPKEGPSILRIQQVVRGDSAAYFCASSPLRDGTDTQYFGPGTRLTVL.

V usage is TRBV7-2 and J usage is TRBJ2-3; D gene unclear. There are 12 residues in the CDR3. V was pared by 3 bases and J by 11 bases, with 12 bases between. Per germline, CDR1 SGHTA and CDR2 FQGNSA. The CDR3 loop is CASSFPGTQQYF. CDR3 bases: TGTGCCAGCAGCTTCCCCGGAACACAGCAGTATTTT.

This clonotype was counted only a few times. CDR3 residues: CANSAGTDTEAFF. CDR3 sequence (DNA): TGTGCCAACTCCGCAGGGACCGACACTGAAGCTTTCTTT. The chain couples TRBV6-6 to TRBJ1-1, with a weak D call TRBD1 (5 bases). The CDR3 has 13 residues. Trimming removed 10 bases from V and 3 bases from J, with 15 bases in between. Looked up from germline, CDR1 is MNHNY and CDR2 is SVGAGI (reference sequence).

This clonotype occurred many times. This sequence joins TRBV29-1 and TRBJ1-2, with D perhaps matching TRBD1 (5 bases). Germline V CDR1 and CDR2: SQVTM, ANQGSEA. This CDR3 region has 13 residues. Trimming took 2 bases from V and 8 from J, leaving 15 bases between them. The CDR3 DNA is TGCAGCGTTGAACAGGGTGATCTAGGAGGCTACACCTTC. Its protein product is CSVEQGDLGGYTF.

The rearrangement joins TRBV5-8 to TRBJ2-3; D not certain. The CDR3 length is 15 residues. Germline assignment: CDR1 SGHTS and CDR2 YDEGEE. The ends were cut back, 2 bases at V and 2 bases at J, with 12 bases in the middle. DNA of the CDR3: TGTGCCAGCAGCTTAACCCTCCTTAACACAGATACGCAGTATTTT. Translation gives CASSLTLLNTDTQYF.

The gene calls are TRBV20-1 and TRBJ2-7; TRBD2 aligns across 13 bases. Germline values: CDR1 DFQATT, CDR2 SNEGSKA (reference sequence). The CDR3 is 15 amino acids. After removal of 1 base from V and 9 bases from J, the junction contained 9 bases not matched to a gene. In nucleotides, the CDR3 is TGCAGTGCTAGAGGAGCAACTAGCGGGAGGGGTGTGCAGTACTTC. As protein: CSARGATSGRGVQYF.

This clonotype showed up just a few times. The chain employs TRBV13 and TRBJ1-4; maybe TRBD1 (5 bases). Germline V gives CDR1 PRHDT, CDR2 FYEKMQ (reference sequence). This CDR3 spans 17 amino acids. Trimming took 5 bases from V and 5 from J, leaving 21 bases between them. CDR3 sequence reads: CASSPNPDPGTNEKLFF. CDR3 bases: TGTGCCAGCAGCCCGAACCCGGATCCCGGGACGAATGAAAAACTGTTTTTT.

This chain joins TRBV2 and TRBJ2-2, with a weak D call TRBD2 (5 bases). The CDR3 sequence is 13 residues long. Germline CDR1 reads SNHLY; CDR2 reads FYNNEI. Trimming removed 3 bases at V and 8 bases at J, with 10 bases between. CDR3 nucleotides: TGTGCCAGCAGTGAGAGGGAGTTAGGGGAGCTGTTTTTT. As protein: CASSERELGELFF. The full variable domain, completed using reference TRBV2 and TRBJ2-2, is EPEVTQTPSHQVTQMGQEVILRCVPISNHLYFYWYRQILGQKVEFLVSFYNNEISEKSEIFDDQFSVERPDGSNFTLKIRSTKLEDSAMYFCASSERELGELFFGEGSRLTVL.

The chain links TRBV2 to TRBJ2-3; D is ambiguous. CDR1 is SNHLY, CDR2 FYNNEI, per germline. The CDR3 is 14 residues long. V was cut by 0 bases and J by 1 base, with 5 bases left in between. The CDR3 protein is CASSEARGTDTQYF. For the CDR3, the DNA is TGTGCCAGCAGTGAAGCTCGCGGCACAGATACGCAGTATTTT. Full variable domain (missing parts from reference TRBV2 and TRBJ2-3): EPEVTQTPSHQVTQMGQEVILRCVPISNHLYFYWYRQILGQKVEFLVSFYNNEISEKSEIFDDQFSVERPDGSNFTLKIRSTKLEDSAMYFCASSEARGTDTQYFGPGTRLTVL.

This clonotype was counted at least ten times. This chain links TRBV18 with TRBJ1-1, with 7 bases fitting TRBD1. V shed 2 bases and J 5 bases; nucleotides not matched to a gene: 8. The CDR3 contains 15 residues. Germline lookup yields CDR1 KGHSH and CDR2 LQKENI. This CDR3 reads CASSPTTGEETEAFF. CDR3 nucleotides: TGTGCCAGCTCACCAACTACAGGGGAGGAGACTGAAGCTTTCTTT.

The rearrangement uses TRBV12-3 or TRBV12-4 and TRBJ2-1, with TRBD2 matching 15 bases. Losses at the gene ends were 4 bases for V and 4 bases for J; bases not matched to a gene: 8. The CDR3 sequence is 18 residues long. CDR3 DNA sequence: TGTGCCAGCAGTTCCGGACTAGCGGGAGGGCCGATGTACAATGAGCAGTTCTTC. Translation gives CASSSGLAGGPMYNEQFF.

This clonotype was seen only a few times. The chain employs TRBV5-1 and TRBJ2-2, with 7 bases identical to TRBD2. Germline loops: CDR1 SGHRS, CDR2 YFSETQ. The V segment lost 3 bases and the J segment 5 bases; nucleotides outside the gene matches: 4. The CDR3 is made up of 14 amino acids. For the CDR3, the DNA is TGCGCCAGCAGCTGGGACTATGTAACCGGGGAGCTGTTTTTT. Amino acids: CASSWDYVTGELFF.

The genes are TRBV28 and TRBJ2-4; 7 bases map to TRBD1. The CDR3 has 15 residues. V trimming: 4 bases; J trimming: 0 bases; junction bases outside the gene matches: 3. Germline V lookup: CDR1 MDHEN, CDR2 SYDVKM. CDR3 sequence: CASSSDRAAKNIQYF. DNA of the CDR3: TGTGCCAGCAGTTCCGACAGGGCAGCCAAAAACATTCAGTACTTC. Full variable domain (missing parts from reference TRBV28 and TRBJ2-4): DVKVTQSSRYLVKRTGEKVFLECVQDMDHENMFWYRQDPGLGLRLIYFSYDVKMKEKGDIPEGYSVSREKKERFSLILESASTNQTSMYLCASSSDRAAKNIQYFGAGTRLSVL.